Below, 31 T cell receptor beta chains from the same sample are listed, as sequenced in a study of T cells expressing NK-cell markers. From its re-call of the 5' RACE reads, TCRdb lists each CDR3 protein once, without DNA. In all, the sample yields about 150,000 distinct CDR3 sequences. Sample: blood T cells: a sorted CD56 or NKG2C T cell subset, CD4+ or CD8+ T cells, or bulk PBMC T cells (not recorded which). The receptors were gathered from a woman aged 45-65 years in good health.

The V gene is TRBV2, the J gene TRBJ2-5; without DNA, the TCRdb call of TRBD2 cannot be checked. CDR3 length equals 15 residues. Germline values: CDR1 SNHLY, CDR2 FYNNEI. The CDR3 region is CASFSLADLPETQYF.

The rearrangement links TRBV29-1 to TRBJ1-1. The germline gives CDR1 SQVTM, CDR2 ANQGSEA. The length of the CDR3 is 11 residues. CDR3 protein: CSGEKNTEAFF.

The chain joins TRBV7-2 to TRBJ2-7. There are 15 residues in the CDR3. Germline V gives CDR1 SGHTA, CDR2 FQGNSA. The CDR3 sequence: CASSLIGLLNYEQYF.

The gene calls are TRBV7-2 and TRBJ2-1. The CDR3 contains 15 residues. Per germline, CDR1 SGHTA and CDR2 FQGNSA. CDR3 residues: CASSLDGSLYNEQFF.

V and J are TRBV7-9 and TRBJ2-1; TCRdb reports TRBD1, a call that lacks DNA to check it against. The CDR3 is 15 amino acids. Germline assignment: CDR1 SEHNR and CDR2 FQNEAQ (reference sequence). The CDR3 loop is CASTTPGQNYNEQFF.

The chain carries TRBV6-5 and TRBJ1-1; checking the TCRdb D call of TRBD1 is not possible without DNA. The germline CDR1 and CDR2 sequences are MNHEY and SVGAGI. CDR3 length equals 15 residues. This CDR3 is CASSSQGSMGTEAFF.

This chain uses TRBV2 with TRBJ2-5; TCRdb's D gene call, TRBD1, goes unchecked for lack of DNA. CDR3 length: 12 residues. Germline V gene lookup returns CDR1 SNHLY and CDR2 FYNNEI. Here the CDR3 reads CASRQGVKTQYF.

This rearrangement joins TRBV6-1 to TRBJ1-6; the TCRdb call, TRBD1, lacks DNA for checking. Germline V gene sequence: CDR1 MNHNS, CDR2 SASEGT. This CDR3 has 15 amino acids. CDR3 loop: CATCPWDRDHSPLHF.

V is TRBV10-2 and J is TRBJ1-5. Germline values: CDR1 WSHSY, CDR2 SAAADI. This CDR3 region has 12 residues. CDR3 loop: CASGPGDQPQHF.

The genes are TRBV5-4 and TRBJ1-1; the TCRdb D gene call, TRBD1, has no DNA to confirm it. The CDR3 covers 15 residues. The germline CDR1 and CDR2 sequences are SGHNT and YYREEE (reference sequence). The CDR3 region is CASSRPDRSVTEAFF. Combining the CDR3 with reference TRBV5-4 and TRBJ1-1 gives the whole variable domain ETGVTQSPTHLIKTRGQQVTLRCSSQSGHNTVSWYQQALGQGPQFIFQYYREEENGRGNFPPRFSGLQFPNYSSELNVNALELDDSALYLCASSRPDRSVTEAFFGQGTRLTVV.

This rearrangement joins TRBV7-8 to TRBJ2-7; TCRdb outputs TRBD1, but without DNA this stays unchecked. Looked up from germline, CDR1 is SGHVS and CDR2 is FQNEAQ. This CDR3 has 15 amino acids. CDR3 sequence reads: CASSQRRDRSYEQYF.

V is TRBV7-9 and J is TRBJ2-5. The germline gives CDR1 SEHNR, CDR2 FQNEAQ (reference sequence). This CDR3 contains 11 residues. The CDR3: CASSHSGTQYF.

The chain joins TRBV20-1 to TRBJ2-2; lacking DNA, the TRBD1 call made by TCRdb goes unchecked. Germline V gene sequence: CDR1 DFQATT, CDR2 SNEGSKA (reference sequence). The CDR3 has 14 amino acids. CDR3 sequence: CSARGQEHTGELFF.

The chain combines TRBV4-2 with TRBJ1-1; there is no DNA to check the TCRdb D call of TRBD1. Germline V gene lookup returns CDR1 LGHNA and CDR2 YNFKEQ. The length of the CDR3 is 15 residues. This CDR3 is CASSQPGQGYTEAFF.

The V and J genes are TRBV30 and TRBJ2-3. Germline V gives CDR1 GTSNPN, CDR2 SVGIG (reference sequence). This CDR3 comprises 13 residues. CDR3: CAWSALESDTQYF.

CDR3 in amino acids: CASSRQAVGELFF. This chain connects TRBV6-4 to TRBJ2-2; TCRdb outputs TRBD1, but without DNA this stays unchecked. The CDR3 covers 13 residues. The germline gives CDR1 MRHNA, CDR2 SNTAGT.

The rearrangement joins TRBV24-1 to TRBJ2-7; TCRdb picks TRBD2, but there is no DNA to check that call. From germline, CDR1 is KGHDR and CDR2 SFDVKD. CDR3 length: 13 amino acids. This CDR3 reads CATSDLSLGEQYF.

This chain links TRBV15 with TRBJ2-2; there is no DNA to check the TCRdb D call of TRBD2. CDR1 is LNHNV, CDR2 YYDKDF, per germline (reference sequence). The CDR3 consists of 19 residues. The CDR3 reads CATSFPPGLADPNTGELFF.

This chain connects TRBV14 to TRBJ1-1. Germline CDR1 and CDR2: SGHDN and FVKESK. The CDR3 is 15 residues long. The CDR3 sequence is CASSQTPDPNTEAFF.

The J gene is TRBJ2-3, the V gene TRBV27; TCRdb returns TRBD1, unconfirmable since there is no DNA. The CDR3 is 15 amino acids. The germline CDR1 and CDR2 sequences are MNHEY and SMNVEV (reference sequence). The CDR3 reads CASGARGPSTDTQYF.

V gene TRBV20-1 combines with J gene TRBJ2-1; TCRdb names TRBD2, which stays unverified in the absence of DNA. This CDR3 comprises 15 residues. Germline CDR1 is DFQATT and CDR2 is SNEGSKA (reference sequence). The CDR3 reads CSAPWTGTSNNEQFF.

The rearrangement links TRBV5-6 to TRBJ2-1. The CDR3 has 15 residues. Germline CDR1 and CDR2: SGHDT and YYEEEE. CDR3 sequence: CASSLVANSYNEQFF.

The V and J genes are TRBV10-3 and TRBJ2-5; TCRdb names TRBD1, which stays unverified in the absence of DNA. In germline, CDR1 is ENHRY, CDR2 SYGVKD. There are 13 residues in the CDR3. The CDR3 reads CAISSGQPETQYF.

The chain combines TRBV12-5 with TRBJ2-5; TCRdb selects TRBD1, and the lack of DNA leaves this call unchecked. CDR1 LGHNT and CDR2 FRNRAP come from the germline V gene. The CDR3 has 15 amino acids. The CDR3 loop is CASGLVHGGRETQYF.

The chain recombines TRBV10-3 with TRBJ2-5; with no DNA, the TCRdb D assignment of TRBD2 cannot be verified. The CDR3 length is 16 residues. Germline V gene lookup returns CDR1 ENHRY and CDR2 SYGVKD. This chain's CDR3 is CAISESELAGVETQYF.

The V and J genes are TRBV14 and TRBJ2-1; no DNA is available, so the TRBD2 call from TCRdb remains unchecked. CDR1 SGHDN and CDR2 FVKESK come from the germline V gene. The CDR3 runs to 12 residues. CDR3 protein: CASMRDHNEQFF. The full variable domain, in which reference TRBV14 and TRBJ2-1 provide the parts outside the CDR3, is EAGVTQFPSHSVIEKGQTVTLRCDPISGHDNLYWYRRVMGKEIKFLLHFVKESKQDESGMPNNRFLAERTGGTYSTLKVQPAELEDSGVYFCASMRDHNEQFFGPGTRLTVL.

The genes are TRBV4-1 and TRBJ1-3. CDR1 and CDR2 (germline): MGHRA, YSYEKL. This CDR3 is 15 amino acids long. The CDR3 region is CASSQVSPAGNTIYF.

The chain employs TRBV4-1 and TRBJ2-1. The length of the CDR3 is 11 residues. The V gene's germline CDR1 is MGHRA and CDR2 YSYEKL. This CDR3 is CASSGNNEQFF.

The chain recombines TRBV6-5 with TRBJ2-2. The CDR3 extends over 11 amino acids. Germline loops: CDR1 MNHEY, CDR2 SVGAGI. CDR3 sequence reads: CATYDTGELFF.

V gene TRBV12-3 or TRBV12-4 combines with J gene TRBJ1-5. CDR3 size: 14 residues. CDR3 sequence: CASSWTGWDQPQHF.

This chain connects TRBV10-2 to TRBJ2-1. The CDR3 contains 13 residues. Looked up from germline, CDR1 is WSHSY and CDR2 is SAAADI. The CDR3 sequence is CATQDGDYNEQFF.